This T cell receptor (beta chain) was documented in a study of OX40 agonist ivuxolimab in advanced cancers. Looking at the study overall: The costimulatory receptor OX40 (CD134) was targeted by ivuxolimab, a fully human IgG2 agonistic monoclonal antibody. Prior anti-PD-1, anti-PD-L1 or anti-CTLA-4 therapy was permitted, and checkpoint inhibitors had been received by less than 45% of dose-escalation patients. Partial responses were achieved by three dose-escalation patients, of whom one had hepatocellular carcinoma and two had cutaneous melanoma. The monotherapy dose-escalation portion (N of about 50 patients) of the phase I ivuxolimab trial is reported in the paper. In the dose-escalation cohort, over 65% of patients were male, and the mean age was around 60 years, with a range of about 20 to 90. Peripheral TCRbeta sequencing was intended to test whether TCR sequence diversity was altered and clonal T-cell expansion was caused by ivuxolimab. Of the approximately 54 dose-escalation patients, hepatocellular carcinoma was present in approximately 20, melanoma in around 15, renal cell carcinoma in 9 and head and neck cancer in 9. Intravenous ivuxolimab was administered to patients every 2 weeks at six dose levels: 0.01, 0.1, 0.3, 1.5, 3 and 10 mg/kg.

For CDR1 and CDR2, the germline V gene lists MGHRA and YSYEKL. Including the terminal cysteine and phenylalanine, the CDR3 comprises 16 residues. CDR3 DNA only is kept here, 48 bases in frame from base 1. Trimming takes 5 bases off V and 2 bases off J; junction bases not matched to a gene: 6. Comments on this clone: Its antigen remains unidentified. No clone much larger than this one lies a single base away; base qualities are absent.

For sequencing of the TCRbeta CDR3 region, genomic DNA was extracted from the sorted cells. TCRbeta CDR3 regions were sequenced using the immunoSEQ Assay. The immuneACCESS repertoire file appears here via TCRdb, limited to in-frame rearrangements. These files lack a portion of the clones; in checked studies, under half of the deficit traces to unresolved V genes, and the cause of the others is not known. Within this sample are under 65,000 clones, with about 88% of them counted one time only. Of the sample, about 2.2% falls within the top ten clones. Findings and caveats that apply to the study as a whole: Low levels of normalized T-cell clonal expansion were also shown by some nonresponding patients. At doses from 0.1 to 3.0 mg/kg, clonal expansion was seen in both CD4+ and CD8+ blood T cells between baseline and week 6. Which antigens the clonally expanded peripheral T cells were specific for was not determined. In the 0.1-3.0 mg/kg groups, partial responders were among the patients with the lowest normalized peripheral clonal expansion, particularly in CD8+ T cells. After ivuxolimab, CD8+ T cells had more expanded clones than CD4+ T cells on average.

The trial excluded patients who had a history of autoimmune disease or who were on systemic immunosuppression. Peripheral blood for TCR sequencing was drawn from every dose cohort at baseline, at cycle 4 day 1 and at cycle 7 day 1. The samples were drawn from a first-in-human, open-label, multicenter phase I dose-escalation trial of ivuxolimab. The trial enrolled adults with locally advanced or metastatic head and neck squamous cell, hepatocellular, melanoma or renal cell carcinoma. Before TCR sequencing, CD4+ T cells and CD8+ T cells from peripheral blood were sorted into separate populations. Rearrangement joined TRBV4-1 to TRBJ2-2; 9 bases in the middle match TRBD1. This sequence was found in an adult with an advanced solid tumor such as melanoma, head and neck, liver or kidney cancer. Here the sequenced sample was CD4+ or CD8+ T cells sorted from blood, taken in a trial of the OX40 agonist ivuxolimab. The CDR3 region reads CASSLGQGANTGELFF. The bases are TGCGCCAGCAGCTTGGGACAGGGAGCCAACACCGGGGAGCTGTTTTTT.